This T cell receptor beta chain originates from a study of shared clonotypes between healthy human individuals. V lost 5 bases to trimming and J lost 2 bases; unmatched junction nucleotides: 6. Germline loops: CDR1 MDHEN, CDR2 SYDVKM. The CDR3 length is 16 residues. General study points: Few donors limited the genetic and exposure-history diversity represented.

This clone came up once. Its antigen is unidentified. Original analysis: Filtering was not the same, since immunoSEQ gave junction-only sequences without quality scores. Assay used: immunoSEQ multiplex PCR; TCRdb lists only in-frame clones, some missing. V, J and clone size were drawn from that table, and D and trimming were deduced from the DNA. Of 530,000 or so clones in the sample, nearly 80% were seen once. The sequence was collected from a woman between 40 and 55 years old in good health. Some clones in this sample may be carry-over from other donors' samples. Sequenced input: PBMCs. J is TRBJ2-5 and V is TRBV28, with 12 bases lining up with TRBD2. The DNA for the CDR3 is TGTGCCAGCAGTCACGGGACTAGCGGGTTACAAGAGACCCAGTACTTC. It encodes CASSHGTSGLQETQYF.